A single sample gave rise to the 27 T cell receptor beta chains below, sequenced in a study of cytomegalovirus exposure and HLA in healthy donors. Use of 60 Vbeta and 13 Jbeta primers characterized the PCR. Here immunoSEQ multiplex PCR was the method, and the copy in TCRdb shows in-frame clones only, minus some. This sample contains approximately 50,000 clones. Sequenced: PBMCs. Source of these receptors: a woman between 35 and 50 years old in good health and CMV-seronegative.

CDR3 loop: CASSVDIRQAHSGNTIYF. As DNA, the CDR3 is TGTGCCAGCAGCGTAGATATCCGCCAGGCGCACTCTGGAAACACCATATATTTT. This rearrangement joins TRBV9 to TRBJ1-3; D is ambiguous. Per the germline V gene, CDR1 is SGDLS and CDR2 is YYNGEE. Trimming removed 0 bases from V and 0 bases from J, with 16 bases in between. CDR3 length equals 18 residues.

The chain uses TRBV19 and TRBJ2-3, with 8 bases identical to TRBD2. In germline, CDR1 is LNHDA, CDR2 SQIVND (reference sequence). V shed 9 bases, J shed 2 bases, and the junction held 7 bases outside the gene matches. This CDR3 region has 14 residues. The CDR3 region is CASKLADHTDTQYF. The DNA of the CDR3 is TGTGCCAGCAAACTAGCGGATCACACAGATACGCAGTATTTT. The entire variable domain, with the rest obtained from reference TRBV19 and TRBJ2-3, is as follows: DGGITQSPKYLFRKEGQNVTLSCEQNLNHDAMYWYRQDPGQGLRLIYYSQIVNDFQKGDIAEGYSVSREKKESFPLTVTSAQKNPTAFYLCASKLADHTDTQYFGPGTRLTVL.

V gene TRBV5-4 combines with J gene TRBJ1-1, with 9 bases that match TRBD1. The CDR3 runs 13 residues. CDR1 and CDR2 (germline): SGHNT, YYREEE (reference sequence). The trim removed 5 bases at V and 8 bases at J, leaving 7 bases unmatched. This CDR3 reads CASSIQGAYEAFF. In nucleotides, the CDR3 is TGTGCCAGCAGTATACAGGGGGCTTACGAAGCTTTCTTT.

The chain uses TRBV9 and TRBJ1-1, with D maybe TRBD1 (5 bases). V was clipped by 0 bases and J by 4 bases, with 10 bases between them. This CDR3 is 14 amino acids long. The germline V gene has CDR1 SGDLS and CDR2 YYNGEE. DNA of the CDR3: TGTGCCAGCAGCGTAGGACAGCCGGGCACTGAAGCTTTCTTT. Encoded protein: CASSVGQPGTEAFF. Full variable domain (rest looked up from reference TRBV9 and TRBJ1-1): DSGVTQTPKHLITATGQRVTLRCSPRSGDLSVYWYQQSLDQGLQFLIQYYNGEERAKGNILERFSAQQFPDLHSELNLSSLELGDSALYFCASSVGQPGTEAFFGQGTRLTVV.

The rearrangement uses TRBV27 and TRBJ2-1; TRBD2 matches at 7 bases. This CDR3 has 18 amino acids. The V and J ends lost 2 bases and 3 bases, in that order; junction bases with no gene match: 13. Germline values: CDR1 MNHEY, CDR2 SMNVEV (reference sequence). The CDR3 sequence is CASSLSGGGVRIYNEQFF. The DNA for the CDR3 is TGTGCCAGCAGTTTAAGTGGGGGAGGGGTGAGGATCTACAATGAGCAGTTCTTC.

This chain uses TRBV5-8 with TRBJ2-6; 7 bases align to TRBD1. The ends lost 4 bases at V and 1 base at J; junction bases unmatched: 11. Germline V gene lookup returns CDR1 SGHTS and CDR2 YDEGEE. The CDR3 loop spans 18 amino acids. The CDR3 coding sequence is TGTGCCAGCAGCCTCGGGACAGACCTCCTATCTGGGGCCAACGTCCTGACTTTC. Its protein is CASSLGTDLLSGANVLTF.

The V and J genes are TRBV6-1 and TRBJ1-2; D perhaps matches TRBD1 (5 bases). This CDR3 has 13 amino acids. Germline lookup yields CDR1 MNHNS and CDR2 SASEGT. The V end was cut by 4 bases, the J end by 6 bases, with 12 bases between. Here the CDR3 reads CASSAGTGDGYTF. In nucleotides, the CDR3 is TGTGCCAGCAGTGCCGGGACGGGAGATGGCTACACCTTC.

This sequence joins TRBV7-2 and TRBJ2-5; weak D call: TRBD2 (6 bases). The germline gives CDR1 SGHTA, CDR2 FQGNSA. V dropped 1 base and J dropped 7 bases, with 16 bases sitting between them. The CDR3 contains 15 residues. Here the CDR3 reads CASSLEIADTGTQYF. In DNA form, the CDR3 reads TGTGCCAGCAGCTTAGAGATAGCGGACACGGGGACCCAGTACTTC.

This rearrangement joins TRBV4-1 to TRBJ1-5; D perhaps matches TRBD1 (6 bases). CDR3 length: 15 amino acids. In germline, CDR1 is MGHRA, CDR2 YSYEKL. Trimming removed 5 bases from V and 1 base from J, with 12 bases in between. The DNA of the CDR3 is TGCGCCAGCAGCGAACAGGGTTTGAGCAATCAGCCCCAGCATTTT. Amino acids: CASSEQGLSNQPQHF.

CDR3: CASSVAGADTQYF. For the CDR3, the DNA is TGTGCCAGCAGCGTTGCAGGGGCAGATACGCAGTATTTT. The J gene is TRBJ2-3, the V gene TRBV9; weak D call: TRBD1 (6 bases). CDR1 is SGDLS, CDR2 YYNGEE, per germline. V shed 2 bases and J shed 4 bases, with 8 bases lying between them. This CDR3 contains 13 residues.

The chain employs TRBV5-6 and TRBJ1-2; 7 positions agree with TRBD1. CDR1 SGHDT and CDR2 YYEEEE come from the germline V gene. The CDR3 is 13 residues long. The trim removed 0 bases at V and 8 bases at J, leaving 4 bases unmatched. The chain's CDR3 is CASSLAPTGGYTF. CDR3 DNA sequence: TGTGCCAGCAGCTTGGCCCCGACAGGGGGCTACACCTTC. The variable domain in full, completed from reference TRBV5-6 and TRBJ1-2, reads DAGVTQSPTHLIKTRGQQVTLRCSPKSGHDTVSWYQQALGQGPQFIFQYYEEEERQRGNFPDRFSGHQFPNYSSELNVNALLLGDSALYLCASSLAPTGGYTFGSGTRLTVV.

The chain has TRBV5-6 and TRBJ2-3; 12 bases match TRBD1. CDR1 and CDR2 (germline): SGHDT, YYEEEE. The CDR3 is 16 amino acids. V gave up 0 bases and J gave up 5 bases; unmatched junction bases: 4. CDR3 DNA: TGTGCCAGCAGCTTGGCAGGGACAGGGGGCAGAGATACGCAGTATTTT. This translates into CASSLAGTGGRDTQYF.

The J gene is TRBJ1-1, the V gene TRBV7-9; a possible D gene is TRBD1 (6 bases). Germline V CDR1 and CDR2: SEHNR, FQNEAQ (reference sequence). The ends were cut back, 10 bases at V and 3 bases at J, with 9 bases in the middle. CDR3 size: 11 residues. In DNA form, the CDR3 reads TGTGCCACTCACAGGGACACTGAAGCTTTCTTT. Its translation is CATHRDTEAFF.

The chain is built from TRBV12-5 and TRBJ2-2, with 8 bases aligning to TRBD1. Germline V gives CDR1 LGHNT, CDR2 FRNRAP. V lost 6 bases and J lost 7; bases outside the gene matches: 10. The CDR3 covers 15 residues. CDR3 loop: CASGGATGVIGELFF. CDR3 in DNA: TGTGCTAGTGGCGGGGCGACAGGGGTTATCGGGGAGCTGTTTTTT.

The V and J genes are TRBV9 and TRBJ1-2, with D hard to call. V was cut by 1 base and J by 2 bases, with 6 bases left in between. The CDR3 consists of 13 residues. Germline V gene sequence: CDR1 SGDLS, CDR2 YYNGEE. CDR3 sequence reads: CASSVRENYGYTF. The CDR3 nucleotides read TGTGCCAGCAGCGTAAGGGAGAACTATGGCTACACCTTC.

Here the CDR3 DNA reads TGTGCCACCAGCCACGTGGGGCTAACTGAGCAGTTCTTC. Its protein product is CATSHVGLTEQFF. The J gene is TRBJ2-1, the V gene TRBV15; possibly TRBD1 for D (5 bases). Deletions cut 5 bases from V and 9 bases from J, with 14 bases between. The CDR3 sequence is 13 residues long. Germline V gene sequence: CDR1 LNHNV, CDR2 YYDKDF (reference sequence).

The chain is built from TRBV18 and TRBJ1-1; the match to TRBD1 covers 9 bases. Trimming took 0 bases from V and 0 from J; bases not matched to a gene: 5. Germline values: CDR1 KGHSH, CDR2 LQKENI. This CDR3 is built from 17 residues. In nucleotides, the CDR3 is TGTGCCAGCTCACCACCAAGGACAGGGGACATGAACACTGAAGCTTTCTTT. This codes for CASSPPRTGDMNTEAFF.

V and J are TRBV5-6 and TRBJ2-1; 8 nucleotides match TRBD2. This CDR3 spans 18 amino acids. Trimming removed 2 bases from V and 4 bases from J; junction bases left unmatched: 14. Per the germline V gene, CDR1 is SGHDT and CDR2 is YYEEEE. Here the CDR3 reads CASSFSGWGKRGYNEQFF. The CDR3 bases are TGTGCCAGCAGCTTCTCCGGGTGGGGCAAGCGGGGGTACAATGAGCAGTTCTTC.

This sequence joins TRBV5-5 and TRBJ2-7; D might be TRBD1 (6 bases). The germline CDR1 and CDR2 sequences are SGHKS and YYEKEE (reference sequence). The length of the CDR3 is 12 residues. Deletions cut 1 base from V and 6 bases from J, with 8 bases between. The CDR3 sequence: CASSLTGREQYF. The DNA of the CDR3 is TGTGCCAGCAGCTTGACAGGGCGCGAGCAGTACTTC.

The gene calls are TRBV18 and TRBJ2-7, with TRBD1 identical over 9 bases. Germline CDR1 and CDR2: KGHSH and LQKENI. Trimming removed 5 bases from V and 3 bases from J; junction bases left unmatched: 8. This CDR3 has 15 residues. CDR3 protein: CASSRTGGIGYEQYF. The CDR3 DNA reads TGTGCCAGCTCAAGAACAGGGGGCATAGGCTACGAGCAGTACTTC.

The rearrangement uses TRBV7-8 and TRBJ2-7; D is undetermined. The CDR3 is 13 residues long. The V and J ends lost 2 bases and 4 bases respectively, with 9 bases between them. Per the germline V gene, CDR1 is SGHVS and CDR2 is FQNEAQ. CDR3 DNA: TGTGCCAGCAGCTTAAGCGCTGGTTACGAGCAGTACTTC. Translating gives CASSLSAGYEQYF.

The J gene is TRBJ2-2, the V gene TRBV7-3, with D perhaps matching TRBD2 (6 bases). CDR1 is SGHTA, CDR2 FQGTGA, per germline. This CDR3 spans 13 amino acids. V dropped 5 bases and J dropped 6 bases, with 10 bases sitting between them. The chain's CDR3 is CASSPGVAGELFF. The DNA of the CDR3 is TGTGCCAGCAGCCCGGGGGTTGCCGGGGAGCTGTTTTTT.

The chain recombines TRBV18 with TRBJ2-7; possible D gene TRBD2, 6 bases. Germline V CDR1 and CDR2: KGHSH, LQKENI. This CDR3 has 14 residues. V dropped 2 bases and J dropped 7 bases, with 15 bases sitting between them. CDR3 protein: CASSPGDSALEQYF. In nucleotides, the CDR3 is TGTGCCAGCTCACCAGGGGACTCTGCCCTAGAGCAGTACTTC. The variable domain in full, with the rest retrieved from reference TRBV18 and TRBJ2-7, is NAGVMQNPRHLVRRRGQEARLRCSPMKGHSHVYWYRQLPEEGLKFMVYLQKENIIDESGMPKERFSAEFPKEGPSILRIQQVVRGDSAAYFCASSPGDSALEQYFGPGTRLTVT.

The CDR3 region has the DNA TGCGCCAGCAGCCCCTCGGACAGGAACACTGAAGCTTTCTTT. Translation: CASSPSDRNTEAFF. V is TRBV4-3 and J is TRBJ1-1; D is perhaps TRBD1 (6 bases). From germline, CDR1 is LGHNA and CDR2 YSLEER. V lost 4 bases to trimming and J lost 1 base, with 10 bases between them. The CDR3 has 14 amino acids.

The chain recombines TRBV21-1 with TRBJ1-4; the table assigns TRBD1, which was not confirmed against the DNA. TRBV21-1 is shown as a pseudogene. CDR3 size: 14 residues. This CDR3 is CASSPGQVPGKLFF. The DNA for the CDR3 is TGTGCCAGCAGTCCGGGACAGGTCCCCGGGAAACTGTTTTTT.

This chain joins TRBV15 and TRBJ1-5; D is ambiguous. The CDR3 runs 15 residues. CDR1 and CDR2 (germline): LNHNV, YYDKDF (reference sequence). V was shortened by 5 bases and J by 3 bases, with 14 bases between the two germline ends. The DNA of the CDR3 is TGTGCCACCAGCCCTACCGGACTGCTCAATCAGCCCCAGCATTTT. Its protein product is CATSPTGLLNQPQHF.

This sequence joins TRBV6-1 and TRBJ1-5; the D gene is possibly TRBD1 (5 bases). V shed 4 bases and J shed 2 bases, with 15 bases lying between them. The CDR3 runs 16 residues. Germline CDR1 MNHNS, CDR2 SASEGT. This CDR3 is CASSAQGVIGNQPQHF. Here the CDR3 DNA reads TGTGCCAGCAGTGCCCAGGGTGTGATCGGCAATCAGCCCCAGCATTTT.